This T cell receptor beta chain was profiled in a study of shared clonotypes between healthy human individuals. As concerns this clone: Its antigen remains unidentified.

Data came from immunoSEQ multiplex PCR; TCRdb stores just in-frame clones and leaves some out. In the table there are about 510,000 clones, almost 80% of which are singletons. Regarding the study as a whole: Sampling covered nothing but blood. Tissue TCR repertoires likely differ from those found in blood.

Around 91 million PBMCs were counted before genomic DNA extraction. Sequencing was done on a sample of PBMCs. The TCR comes from a woman aged 40 to 50 in good health. Some clones in this sample may be carry-over from other donors' samples.

CDR3: CASSVTSGRYQDTQYF. DNA for the CDR3: TGTGCCAGCAGCGTGACTAGCGGGAGGTATCAAGATACGCAGTATTTT. The V and J genes are TRBV9 and TRBJ2-3, with TRBD2 matching over 13 bases. V dropped 2 bases and J dropped 5; count of bases not matched to a gene: 5. This CDR3 is built from 16 residues. Per germline, CDR1 SGDLS and CDR2 YYNGEE.